This record concerns one TCR beta chain sequence. Its antigen is undetermined. This entry comes from a study of CD8 T cells in ankylosing spondylitis. General study findings and limits: Roughly eight highly homologous variants made up a TCR beta motif that seemed to typify ankylosing spondylitis blood.

MiXCR, applied by TCRdb to the 5' RACE reads, yields one record per CDR3 protein. The profile covers about 700,000 distinct CDR3 sequences, with 19% appearing a single time and approximately 18% taken by the ten largest. Germline values: CDR1 MDHEN, CDR2 SYDVKM. The ends were cut back, 3 bases at V and 4 bases at J, with 4 bases in the middle. The CDR3 has 11 residues. The chain recombines TRBV28 with TRBJ2-7; D not resolved. Sequenced material: blood, either unsorted or a sorted T cell fraction (not recorded which). The sequence was obtained from a male donor with ankylosing spondylitis. The DNA for the CDR3 is TGTGCCAGCAGTTTCTGGTACGAGCAGTACTTC. It codes for CASSFWYEQYF.